These 32 T cell receptor beta chains came from one sample sequenced in a study of shared clonotypes between healthy human individuals. TCRdb keeps only in-frame clones here, not all; method: immunoSEQ multiplex PCR. This sample has over a million clones, with 75% to 85% found just once. The sequenced sample consisted of memory CD4+ T cells from PBMCs. Subset described: CD45RA-negative fraction. Receptor source: a man younger than 35 in good health. Some clones in this sample may be carry-over from other donors' samples.

This sequence joins TRBV6-5 and TRBJ2-7, with D perhaps matching TRBD1 (6 bases). With 8 bases removed from V and 3 bases from J, the gap between germline ends came to 17 bases. The germline V gene encodes CDR1 MNHEY and CDR2 SVGAGI. CDR3 length equals 14 residues. DNA of the CDR3: TGTGCCAGCCAAAGGGCAGGGACAAACTACGAGCAGTACTTC. Its protein is CASQRAGTNYEQYF.

This clone was observed a handful of times. The germline gene is not matched at one end of the junction; a read error may be the cause. V and J are TRBV2 and TRBJ1-4; D is ambiguous. Per germline, CDR1 SNHLY and CDR2 FYNNEI. CDR3 length equals 12 residues. The CDR3 DNA is TGTGCCAGCAGTGTCTGGAATGGAAAACTGTTTTTT. This encodes CASSVWNGKLFF.

V is TRBV28 and J is TRBJ1-5; D unclear. V was cut by 5 bases and J by 0 bases, with 11 bases left in between. The CDR3 spans 15 residues. Germline V CDR1 and CDR2: MDHEN, SYDVKM. CDR3 loop: CASSPIGDSNQPQHF. The DNA for the CDR3 is TGTGCCAGCAGTCCAATTGGGGATAGCAATCAGCCCCAGCATTTT. The full variable domain, completed using reference TRBV28 and TRBJ1-5, is DVKVTQSSRYLVKRTGEKVFLECVQDMDHENMFWYRQDPGLGLRLIYFSYDVKMKEKGDIPEGYSVSREKKERFSLILESASTNQTSMYLCASSPIGDSNQPQHFGDGTRLSIL.

This clone was observed a few times. The chain employs TRBV4-3 and TRBJ2-7, with D possibly being TRBD2 (5 bases). CDR1 is LGHNA, CDR2 YSLEER, per germline. The CDR3 loop spans 13 amino acids. The V gene lost 5 bases and the J gene lost 5 bases, with 13 bases spanning the gap. CDR3 sequence (DNA): TGCGCCAGCAGCATACGCCCCGGGGACGAGCAGTACTTC. Protein sequence: CASSIRPGDEQYF.

The table lists this clone with a count of one. The V and J genes are TRBV30 and TRBJ1-2, with TRBD1 matching 7 bases. This CDR3 contains 12 residues. The V gene's germline CDR1 is GTSNPN and CDR2 SVGIG (reference sequence). With V trimmed by 4 bases and J by 8 bases, 7 bases remained unmatched. This chain's CDR3 is CAWTGGVEGYTF. In DNA form, the CDR3 reads TGTGCCTGGACAGGGGGTGTCGAAGGCTACACCTTC. Full variable domain (missing parts from reference TRBV30 and TRBJ1-2): SQTIHQWPATLVQPVGSPLSLECTVEGTSNPNLYWYRQAAGRGLQLLFYSVGIGQISSEVPQNLSASRPQDRQFILSSKKLLLSDSGFYLCAWTGGVEGYTFGSGTRLTVV.

This clone appeared a single time. The chain links TRBV27 to TRBJ2-3; D is uncertain. This CDR3 contains 14 residues. V was shortened by 5 bases and J by 8 bases, with 17 bases between the two germline ends. Germline V gene data show CDR1 as MNHEY and CDR2 as SMNVEV (reference sequence). CDR3 loop: CASSSPSSHGTQYF. DNA of the CDR3: TGTGCCAGCAGTAGCCCTTCGTCTCACGGTACGCAGTATTTT.

The chain carries TRBV5-1 and TRBJ2-3; 7 bases are a match to TRBD2. The CDR3 runs 14 residues. Germline V gene sequence: CDR1 SGHRS, CDR2 YFSETQ. V shed 1 base, J shed 5 bases, and the junction held 4 bases outside the gene matches. The CDR3 DNA is TGCGCCAGCAGCTTGATACTAGCGATAGATACGCAGTATTTT. Translation gives CASSLILAIDTQYF.

The V call is TRBV7-3, the J call TRBJ2-7; perhaps TRBD1 as D (5 bases). The CDR3 covers 13 residues. V lost 5 bases to trimming and J lost 5 bases, with 13 bases between them. From germline, CDR1 is SGHTA and CDR2 FQGTGA. Here the CDR3 DNA reads TGTGCCAGCAGCCCCAGCAGGGATAACGAGCAGTACTTC. Amino acid sequence: CASSPSRDNEQYF.

In this sample, this clone turned up once. This chain uses TRBV5-8 with TRBJ2-2; TRBD1 might be the D (6 bases). The length of the CDR3 is 18 residues. Deletions cut 1 base from V and 3 bases from J, with 19 bases between. Germline V gives CDR1 SGHTS, CDR2 YDEGEE. DNA of the CDR3: TGTGCCAGCAGCTTGACTACGACTGGACAGAGTTACACCGGGGAGCTGTTTTTT. Protein sequence: CASSLTTTGQSYTGELFF.

Here the CDR3 DNA reads TGTGCCAGCAGTCCCTATCGTCCGGGACGGGGGGGCCAGTACTTC. Encoded protein: CASSPYRPGRGGQYF. The chain carries TRBV27 and TRBJ2-7; 8 bases align to TRBD2. The CDR3 covers 15 residues. With V trimmed by 5 bases and J by 10 bases, 16 bases remained unmatched. Germline CDR1 is MNHEY and CDR2 is SMNVEV (reference sequence).

In this sample, this clone turned up many times. The chain employs TRBV2 and TRBJ2-3; no reliable D call. The V gene's germline CDR1 is SNHLY and CDR2 FYNNEI. CDR3 length: 13 amino acids. Trimming stripped 6 bases from V and 2 bases from J, with 9 bases between. CDR3 sequence reads: CASRGANTDTQYF. The CDR3 DNA sequence: TGTGCCAGCAGGGGTGCTAACACAGATACGCAGTATTTT.

The chain combines TRBV19 with TRBJ2-7; TRBD2 might be the D (6 bases). Germline CDR1 LNHDA, CDR2 SQIVND (reference sequence). CDR3 length: 12 residues. Trimming cost V 6 bases and J 6 bases, with 12 bases left between them. CDR3 bases: TGTGCCAGTAGGGGGTGGAGGGGCGAGCAGTACTTC. Protein sequence: CASRGWRGEQYF. Complete variable domain (other parts from reference TRBV19 and TRBJ2-7): DGGITQSPKYLFRKEGQNVTLSCEQNLNHDAMYWYRQDPGQGLRLIYYSQIVNDFQKGDIAEGYSVSREKKESFPLTVTSAQKNPTAFYLCASRGWRGEQYFGPGTRLTVT.

This clone occurred once. The rearrangement links TRBV2 to TRBJ2-7, with 7 bases lining up with TRBD1. This CDR3 has 13 residues. The V gene end was trimmed by 8 bases and the J gene end by 2 bases; junction bases not matched to a gene: 6. Germline V CDR1 and CDR2: SNHLY, FYNNEI. CDR3 residues: CASLEGAAYEQYF. CDR3 DNA sequence: TGTGCCAGCTTAGAGGGGGCCGCCTACGAGCAGTACTTC. The full variable domain, completed using reference TRBV2 and TRBJ2-7, is EPEVTQTPSHQVTQMGQEVILRCVPISNHLYFYWYRQILGQKVEFLVSFYNNEISEKSEIFDDQFSVERPDGSNFTLKIRSTKLEDSAMYFCASLEGAAYEQYFGPGTRLTVT.

The V gene is TRBV11-3, the J gene TRBJ2-1, with 8 bases matching TRBD2. The CDR3 is 15 residues long. CDR1 is SGHNT, CDR2 YENEEA, per germline. The junction had 7 bases not matched to a gene; V was cut back by 3 bases and J by 6 bases. The CDR3 bases are TGTGCCAGCAGCTTCTCAGCGGGAGTAAGCAATGAGCAGTTCTTC. It encodes CASSFSAGVSNEQFF.

Of note for this clone: This may arise from a read error, as a much more abundant clone is one base away. V is TRBV19 and J is TRBJ1-2, with unresolved D. CDR1 is LNHDA and CDR2 is SQIVND in the germline V gene (reference sequence). CDR3 length equals 12 residues. The CDR3 spells CTTSPNLYGYTF. The CDR3 DNA follows: TGTACCACCAGCCCCAACCTATATGGCTACACCTTC.

This clone was found a few times. The gene calls are TRBV7-9 and TRBJ1-1; no firm D call. V lost 3 bases and J 4 bases, leaving 9 bases between the germline ends. Germline V gives CDR1 SEHNR, CDR2 FQNEAQ (reference sequence). This CDR3 region has 13 residues. CDR3 nucleotides: TGTGCCAGCAGCTTCTCAACTGCCACTGAAGCTTTCTTT. Protein: CASSFSTATEAFF.

The chain is built from TRBV19 and TRBJ2-1, with TRBD2 as a possible D gene (6 bases). Deletions cut 5 bases from V and 0 bases from J, with 11 bases between. This CDR3 contains 15 residues. Germline CDR1 is LNHDA and CDR2 is SQIVND (reference sequence). CDR3 loop: CASSFSGYSYNEQFF. The CDR3 nucleotides read TGTGCCAGTAGTTTTAGCGGCTACTCCTACAATGAGCAGTTCTTC.

This clone appeared a few times. The sample contains more than one DNA sequence encoding this CDR3. DNA for the CDR3: TGTGCCAGCAGCTTAGTCGGCCGGAACACTGAAGCTTTCTTT. It encodes CASSLVGRNTEAFF. The chain carries TRBV7-2 and TRBJ1-1; D is undetermined. Per germline, CDR1 SGHTA and CDR2 FQGNSA. Trimming cost V 1 base and J 1 base, with 7 bases left between them. The CDR3 spans 14 residues.

This chain connects TRBV28 to TRBJ2-4; D uncertain. Between the trimmed V and J ends, which lost 5 bases and 9 bases, there was a span of 17 bases. The CDR3 contains 14 residues. CDR1 MDHEN and CDR2 SYDVKM come from the germline V gene. The CDR3 DNA sequence: TGTGCCAGCAGTCGCCGGGCCCCACGCGGCATTCAGTACTTC. This codes for CASSRRAPRGIQYF. The entire variable domain, with the rest obtained from reference TRBV28 and TRBJ2-4, is as follows: DVKVTQSSRYLVKRTGEKVFLECVQDMDHENMFWYRQDPGLGLRLIYFSYDVKMKEKGDIPEGYSVSREKKERFSLILESASTNQTSMYLCASSRRAPRGIQYFGAGTRLSVL.

This clone was detected a few times. Other DNA sequences within the sample encode an identical CDR3. CDR3 sequence (DNA): TGTGCCAGCAGGGGGGAGAACACTGAAGCTTTCTTT. It codes for CASRGENTEAFF. This chain uses TRBV6-5 with TRBJ1-1; D might be TRBD1 (5 bases). The V end lost 6 bases, the J end lost 1 base, and 6 bases lay between the germline ends. Per germline, CDR1 MNHEY and CDR2 SVGAGI. This CDR3 comprises 12 residues.

The CDR3 DNA sequence: TGTGCCAGCAGACCCACAGGGGCGCGCAATCAGCCCCAGCATTTT. It encodes CASRPTGARNQPQHF. The chain employs TRBV28 and TRBJ1-5; 7 positions agree with TRBD1. The CDR3 is 15 residues long. After removal of 6 bases from V and 2 bases from J, the junction contained 7 bases not matched to a gene. Germline lookup yields CDR1 MDHEN and CDR2 SYDVKM.

This clone occurred a few times. This chain links TRBV5-1 with TRBJ2-1; 11 nucleotides agree with TRBD2. The V segment lost 0 bases and the J segment 12 bases; nucleotides outside the gene matches: 5. This CDR3 contains 14 residues. CDR1 and CDR2 from the germline V gene are SGHRS and YFSETQ. The CDR3 sequence: CASSLELAGVGQFF. DNA for the CDR3: TGCGCCAGCAGCTTGGAACTAGCGGGAGTGGGGCAGTTCTTC.

This clone came up once. The rearrangement uses TRBV2 and TRBJ2-3; no clear D. The V gene's germline CDR1 is SNHLY and CDR2 FYNNEI. The CDR3 has 15 residues. V lost 3 bases, J lost 1 base, and 11 bases lay in between. The CDR3 sequence: CASSDPFIGTDTQYF. In DNA, the CDR3 is TGTGCCAGCAGTGACCCCTTTATAGGCACAGATACGCAGTATTTT.

This clone appeared a few times. The chain has TRBV5-1 and TRBJ1-1; D gene ambiguous. This CDR3 contains 15 residues. Germline values: CDR1 SGHRS, CDR2 YFSETQ. Between the trimmed V and J ends, which lost 4 bases and 4 bases, there was a span of 17 bases. CDR3 DNA sequence: TGCGCCAGCAGCCCGTTCGGGGTTTCGGGCACTGAAGCTTTCTTT. This encodes CASSPFGVSGTEAFF.

V usage is TRBV6-6 and J usage is TRBJ1-2; no clear D. The CDR3 extends over 10 amino acids. The germline V gene has CDR1 MNHNY and CDR2 SVGAGI (reference sequence). V was shortened by 10 bases and J by 3 bases, with 6 bases between the two germline ends. The chain's CDR3 is CATLDYGYTF. CDR3 nucleotide sequence: TGTGCCACCCTGGACTATGGCTACACCTTC.

The chain uses TRBV5-1 and TRBJ2-1; 11 bases align to TRBD1. Germline V lookup: CDR1 SGHRS, CDR2 YFSETQ. Trimming cost V 4 bases and J 7 bases; bases outside gene matches: 7. CDR3 size: 15 residues. The CDR3 is CASSLSRDRGNEQFF. For the CDR3, the DNA is TGCGCCAGCAGCCTCTCCCGGGACAGGGGGAATGAGCAGTTCTTC. Variable domain in full (rest from reference TRBV5-1 and TRBJ2-1): KAGVTQTPRYLIKTRGQQVTLSCSPISGHRSVSWYQQTPGQGLQFLFEYFSETQRNKGNFPGRFSGRQFSNSRSEMNVSTLELGDSALYLCASSLSRDRGNEQFFGPGTRLTVL.

This clone came up once. One end of the junction is discordant with germline, which a read error may explain. The V gene is TRBV9, the J gene TRBJ2-3; TRBD2 agrees at 7 bases. The CDR3 totals 13 residues. Per the germline V gene, CDR1 is SGDLS and CDR2 is YYNGEE. The chain's CDR3 is CASSPTSTDTQYF. The CDR3 DNA is TGTGCCAGCAGCCCGACTAGCACCGATACGCAGTATTTT. Full variable domain (rest looked up from reference TRBV9 and TRBJ2-3): DSGVTQTPKHLITATGQRVTLRCSPRSGDLSVYWYQQSLDQGLQFLIQYYNGEERAKGNILERFSAQQFPDLHSELNLSSLELGDSALYFCASSPTSTDTQYFGPGTRLTVL.

The V gene is TRBV2, the J gene TRBJ2-3, with D perhaps matching TRBD2 (6 bases). V shed 7 bases and J shed 4 bases, with 15 bases lying between them. Germline V gene lookup returns CDR1 SNHLY and CDR2 FYNNEI. The CDR3 runs 14 residues. The CDR3 sequence is CASTVTSSADTQYF. DNA for the CDR3: TGTGCCAGCACTGTAACTAGCTCGGCAGATACGCAGTATTTT. Full variable domain (remainder filled in from reference TRBV2 and TRBJ2-3): EPEVTQTPSHQVTQMGQEVILRCVPISNHLYFYWYRQILGQKVEFLVSFYNNEISEKSEIFDDQFSVERPDGSNFTLKIRSTKLEDSAMYFCASTVTSSADTQYFGPGTRLTVL.

In its sample, this clone was seen once. The chain employs TRBV18 and TRBJ2-1; 7 nucleotides align to TRBD2. The V gene end was trimmed by 6 bases and the J gene end by 0 bases; junction bases not matched to a gene: 11. This CDR3 is built from 17 residues. CDR1 and CDR2 (germline): KGHSH, LQKENI. The CDR3 protein is CASSRTRGVSSYNEQFF. The DNA of the CDR3 is TGTGCCAGCTCTCGGACCCGGGGGGTGAGCTCCTACAATGAGCAGTTCTTC.

The CDR3 region has the DNA TGTGCCAGTAGTATGAGGCAGGGGGGTGCTGAAGCTTTCTTT. This gives the protein CASSMRQGGAEAFF. The chain has TRBV19 and TRBJ1-1; the match to TRBD1 covers 7 bases. With 3 bases clipped from V and 6 bases from J, the junction kept 7 bases outside the gene matches. The CDR3 length is 14 residues. Looked up from germline, CDR1 is LNHDA and CDR2 is SQIVND (reference sequence).

There are a few counts of this clone. The rearrangement uses TRBV27 and TRBJ2-1; TRBD2 aligns across 11 bases. This CDR3 is 14 amino acids long. The V and J ends lost 6 bases and 15 bases, in that order; junction bases with no gene match: 13. The V gene's germline CDR1 is MNHEY and CDR2 SMNVEV (reference sequence). Written as DNA, the CDR3 is TGTGCCAGCAGCAGGACTAGCGGGCCTCCCTTTCGGTTCTTC. Translation gives CASSRTSGPPFRFF.

The genes are TRBV7-2 and TRBJ2-1; possibly TRBD2 for D (5 bases). This CDR3 comprises 13 residues. V lost 6 bases to trimming and J lost 5 bases, with 11 bases between them. Germline lookup yields CDR1 SGHTA and CDR2 FQGNSA. This chain's CDR3 is CASRYAGNNEQFF. The CDR3 DNA reads TGTGCCAGCAGGTACGCCGGGAACAATGAGCAGTTCTTC. Variable domain in full (rest from reference TRBV7-2 and TRBJ2-1): GAGVSQSPSNKVTEKGKDVELRCDPISGHTALYWYRQSLGQGLEFLIYFQGNSAPDKSGLPSDRFSAERTGGSVSTLTIQRTQQEDSAVYLCASRYAGNNEQFFGPGTRLTVL.